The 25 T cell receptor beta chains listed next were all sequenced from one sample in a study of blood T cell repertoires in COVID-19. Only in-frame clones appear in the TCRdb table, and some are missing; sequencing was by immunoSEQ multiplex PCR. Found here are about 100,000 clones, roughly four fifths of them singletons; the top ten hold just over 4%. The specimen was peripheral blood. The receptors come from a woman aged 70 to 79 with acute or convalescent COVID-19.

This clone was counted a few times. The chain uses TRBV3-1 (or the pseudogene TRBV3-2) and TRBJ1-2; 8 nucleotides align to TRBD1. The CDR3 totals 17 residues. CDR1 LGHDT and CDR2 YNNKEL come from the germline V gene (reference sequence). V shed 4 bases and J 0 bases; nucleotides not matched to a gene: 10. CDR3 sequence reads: CASSPRTGIGSNYGYTF. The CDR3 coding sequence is TGTGCCAGCAGCCCCCGGACAGGGATTGGCTCTAACTATGGCTACACCTTC.

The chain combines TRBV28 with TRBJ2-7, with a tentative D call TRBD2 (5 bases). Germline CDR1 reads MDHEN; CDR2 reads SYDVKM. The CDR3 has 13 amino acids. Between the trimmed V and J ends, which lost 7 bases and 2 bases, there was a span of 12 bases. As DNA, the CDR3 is TGTGCCAGCACCCCTGGAGGAGCCTACGAGCAGTACTTC. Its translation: CASTPGGAYEQYF.

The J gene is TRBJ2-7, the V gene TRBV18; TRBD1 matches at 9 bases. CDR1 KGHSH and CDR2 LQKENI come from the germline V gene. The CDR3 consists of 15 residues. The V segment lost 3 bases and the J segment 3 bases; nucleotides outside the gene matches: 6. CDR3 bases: TGTGCCAGCTCACCCCCGGGACAGGGTTTCTACGAGCAGTACTTC. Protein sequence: CASSPPGQGFYEQYF.

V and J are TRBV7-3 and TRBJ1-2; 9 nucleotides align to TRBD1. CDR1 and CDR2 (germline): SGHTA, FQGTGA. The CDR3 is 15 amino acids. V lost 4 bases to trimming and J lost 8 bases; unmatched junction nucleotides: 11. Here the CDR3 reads CASSSAGTGLEGYTF. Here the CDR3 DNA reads TGTGCCAGCAGCTCTGCAGGGACAGGGCTTGAAGGCTACACCTTC.

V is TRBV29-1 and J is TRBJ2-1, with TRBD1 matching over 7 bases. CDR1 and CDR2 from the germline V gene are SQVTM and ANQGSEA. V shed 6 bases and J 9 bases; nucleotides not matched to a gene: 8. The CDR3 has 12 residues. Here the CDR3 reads CSVALAGGEQFF. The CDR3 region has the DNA TGCAGCGTCGCGCTAGCAGGGGGTGAGCAGTTCTTC.

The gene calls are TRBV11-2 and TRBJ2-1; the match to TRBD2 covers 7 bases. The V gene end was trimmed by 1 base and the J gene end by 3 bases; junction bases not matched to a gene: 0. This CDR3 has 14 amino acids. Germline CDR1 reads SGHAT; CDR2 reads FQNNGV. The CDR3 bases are TGTGCCAGCAGCTTAGGGGACTACTACAATGAGCAGTTCTTC. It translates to CASSLGDYYNEQFF.

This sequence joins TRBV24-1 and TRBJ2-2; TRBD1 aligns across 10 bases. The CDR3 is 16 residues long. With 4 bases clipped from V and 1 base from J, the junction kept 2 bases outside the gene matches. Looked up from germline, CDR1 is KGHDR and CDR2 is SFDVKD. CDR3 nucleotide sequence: TGTGCCACCAGTGACCGGGACAGGGGGAACACCGGGGAGCTGTTTTTT. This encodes CATSDRDRGNTGELFF.

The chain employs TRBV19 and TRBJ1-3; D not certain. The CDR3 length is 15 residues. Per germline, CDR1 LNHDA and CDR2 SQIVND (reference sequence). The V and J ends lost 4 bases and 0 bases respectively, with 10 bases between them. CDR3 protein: CASSTGDISGNTIYF. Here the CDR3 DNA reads TGTGCCAGTAGTACCGGTGACATCTCTGGAAACACCATATATTTT.

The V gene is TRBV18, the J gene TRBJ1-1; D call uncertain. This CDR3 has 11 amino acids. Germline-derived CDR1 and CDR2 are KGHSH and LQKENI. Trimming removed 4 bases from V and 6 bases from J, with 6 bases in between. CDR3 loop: CASSLSSEAFF. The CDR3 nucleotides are TGTGCCAGCTCACTGTCGTCTGAAGCTTTCTTT.

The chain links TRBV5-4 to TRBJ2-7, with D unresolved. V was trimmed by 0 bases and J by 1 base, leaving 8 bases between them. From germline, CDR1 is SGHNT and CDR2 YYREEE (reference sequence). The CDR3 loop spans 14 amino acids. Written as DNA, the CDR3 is TGTGCCAGCAGCTTGGACCTCCGGTCCTACGAGCAGTACTTC. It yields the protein CASSLDLRSYEQYF.

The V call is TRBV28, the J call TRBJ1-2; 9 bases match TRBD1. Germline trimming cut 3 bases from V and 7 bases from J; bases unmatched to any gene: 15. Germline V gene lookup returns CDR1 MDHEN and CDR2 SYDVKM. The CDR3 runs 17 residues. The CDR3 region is CASSFAVSIGQGFGYTF. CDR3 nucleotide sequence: TGTGCCAGCAGTTTCGCTGTATCTATAGGACAGGGGTTTGGCTACACCTTC.

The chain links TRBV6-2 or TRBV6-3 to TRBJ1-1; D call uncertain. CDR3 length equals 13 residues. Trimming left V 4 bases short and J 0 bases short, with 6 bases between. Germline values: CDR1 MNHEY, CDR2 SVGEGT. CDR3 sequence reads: CASSSQVNTEAFF. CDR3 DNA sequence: TGTGCCAGCAGTTCCCAGGTGAACACTGAAGCTTTCTTT.

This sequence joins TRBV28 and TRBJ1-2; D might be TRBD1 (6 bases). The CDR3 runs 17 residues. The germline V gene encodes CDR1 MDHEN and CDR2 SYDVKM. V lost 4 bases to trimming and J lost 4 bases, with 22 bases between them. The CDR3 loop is CASSSPQGREVVYGYTF. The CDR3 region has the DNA TGTGCCAGCAGTTCTCCCCAGGGGCGGGAGGTGGTCTATGGCTACACCTTC.

CDR3 DNA: TGTGCCAGCAGTCCGGGACAGGTGATCTATGGCTACACCTTC. Amino acid sequence: CASSPGQVIYGYTF. The rearrangement links TRBV6-1 to TRBJ1-2, with 8 nucleotides matching TRBD1. Germline V gene lookup returns CDR1 MNHNS and CDR2 SASEGT. The CDR3 runs to 14 residues. Germline trimming cut 5 bases from V and 4 bases from J; bases unmatched to any gene: 6.

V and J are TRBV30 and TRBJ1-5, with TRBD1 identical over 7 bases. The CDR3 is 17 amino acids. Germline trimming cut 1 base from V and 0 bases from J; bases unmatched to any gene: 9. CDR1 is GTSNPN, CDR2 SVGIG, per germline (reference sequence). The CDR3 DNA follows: TGTGCCTGGAGTGCGAACAGGGGTCCATATAGCAATCAGCCCCAGCATTTT. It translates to CAWSANRGPYSNQPQHF.

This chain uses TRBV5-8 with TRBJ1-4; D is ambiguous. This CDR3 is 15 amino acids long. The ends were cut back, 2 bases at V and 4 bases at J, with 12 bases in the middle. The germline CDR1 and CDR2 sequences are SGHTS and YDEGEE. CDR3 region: CASSLGRRNNEKLFF. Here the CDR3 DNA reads TGTGCCAGCAGCTTAGGCCGGAGAAATAATGAAAAACTGTTTTTT.

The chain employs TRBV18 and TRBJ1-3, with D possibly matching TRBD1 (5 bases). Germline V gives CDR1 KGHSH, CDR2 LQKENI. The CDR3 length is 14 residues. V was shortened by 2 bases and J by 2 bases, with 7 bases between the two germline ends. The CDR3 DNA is TGTGCCAGCTCACCAGGGGCGGCTGGAAACACCATATATTTT. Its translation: CASSPGAAGNTIYF.

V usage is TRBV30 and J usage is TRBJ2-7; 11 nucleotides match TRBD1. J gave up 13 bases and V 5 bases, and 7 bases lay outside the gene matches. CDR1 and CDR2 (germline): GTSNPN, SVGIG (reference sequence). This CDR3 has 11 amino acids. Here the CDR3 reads CAWAGQGAHYF. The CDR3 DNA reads TGTGCCTGGGCCGGACAGGGGGCACACTACTTC.

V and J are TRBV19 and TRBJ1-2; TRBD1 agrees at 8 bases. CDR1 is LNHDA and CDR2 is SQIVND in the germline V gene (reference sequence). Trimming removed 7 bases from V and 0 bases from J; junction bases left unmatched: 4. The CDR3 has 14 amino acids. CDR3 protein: CASNRGSSNYGYTF. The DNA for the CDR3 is TGTGCCAGTAACAGGGGGTCCTCTAACTATGGCTACACCTTC.

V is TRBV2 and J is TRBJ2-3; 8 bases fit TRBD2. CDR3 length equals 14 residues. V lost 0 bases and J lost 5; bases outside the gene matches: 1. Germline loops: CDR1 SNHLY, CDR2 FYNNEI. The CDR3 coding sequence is TGTGCCAGCAGTGAAGCTAGCGGGATAGATACGCAGTATTTT. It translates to CASSEASGIDTQYF.

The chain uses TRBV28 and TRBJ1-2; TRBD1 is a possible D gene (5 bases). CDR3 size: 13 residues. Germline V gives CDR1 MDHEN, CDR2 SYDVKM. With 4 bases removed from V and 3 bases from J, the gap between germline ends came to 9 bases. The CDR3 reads CASSSGLDYGYTF. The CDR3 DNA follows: TGTGCCAGCAGTTCAGGGTTAGACTATGGCTACACCTTC.

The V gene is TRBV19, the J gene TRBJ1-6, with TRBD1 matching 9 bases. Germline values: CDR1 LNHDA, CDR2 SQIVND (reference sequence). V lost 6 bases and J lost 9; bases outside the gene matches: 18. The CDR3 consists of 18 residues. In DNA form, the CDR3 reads TGTGCCAGTAGGCCCACCCCTTCAGGGACAGGGTTTATTTCACCCCTCCACTTT. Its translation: CASRPTPSGTGFISPLHF.

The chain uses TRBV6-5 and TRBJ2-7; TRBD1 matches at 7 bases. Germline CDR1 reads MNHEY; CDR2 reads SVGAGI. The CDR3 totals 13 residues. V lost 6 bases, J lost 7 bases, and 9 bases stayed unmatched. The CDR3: CASRDPGGREQYF. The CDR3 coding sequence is TGTGCCAGCAGGGACCCAGGGGGAAGGGAGCAGTACTTC.

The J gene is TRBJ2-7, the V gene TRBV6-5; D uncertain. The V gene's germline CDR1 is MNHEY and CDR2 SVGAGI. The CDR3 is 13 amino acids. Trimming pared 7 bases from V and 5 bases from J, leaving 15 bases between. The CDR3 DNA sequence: TGTGCCAGCACCGGCGGCCGGTGGAACGAGCAGTACTTC. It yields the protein CASTGGRWNEQYF.

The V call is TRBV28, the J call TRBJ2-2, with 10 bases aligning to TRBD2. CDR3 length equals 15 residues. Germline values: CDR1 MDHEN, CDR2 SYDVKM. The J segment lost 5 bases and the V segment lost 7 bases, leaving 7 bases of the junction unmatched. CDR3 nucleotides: TGTGCCAGCAAGCGGGAGGGCCCTAGAACCGGGGAGCTGTTTTTT. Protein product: CASKREGPRTGELFF.